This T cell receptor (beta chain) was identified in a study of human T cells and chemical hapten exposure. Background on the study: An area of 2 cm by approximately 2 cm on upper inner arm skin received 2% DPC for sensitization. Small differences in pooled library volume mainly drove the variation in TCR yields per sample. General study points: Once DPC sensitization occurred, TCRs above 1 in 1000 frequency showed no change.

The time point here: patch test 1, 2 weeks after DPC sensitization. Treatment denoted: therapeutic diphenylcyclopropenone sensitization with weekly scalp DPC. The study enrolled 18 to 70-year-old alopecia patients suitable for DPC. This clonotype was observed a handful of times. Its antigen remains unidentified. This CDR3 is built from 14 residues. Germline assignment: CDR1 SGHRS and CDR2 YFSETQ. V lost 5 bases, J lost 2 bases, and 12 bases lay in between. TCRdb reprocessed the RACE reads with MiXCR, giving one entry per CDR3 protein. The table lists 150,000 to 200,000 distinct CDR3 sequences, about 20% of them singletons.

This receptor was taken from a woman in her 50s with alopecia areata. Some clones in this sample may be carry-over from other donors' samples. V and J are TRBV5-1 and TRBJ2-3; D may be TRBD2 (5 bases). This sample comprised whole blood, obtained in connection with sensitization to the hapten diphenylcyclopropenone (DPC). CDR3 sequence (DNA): TGCGCCAGCAGAAGAGAGCGGATCACAGATACGCAGTATTTT. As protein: CASRRERITDTQYF. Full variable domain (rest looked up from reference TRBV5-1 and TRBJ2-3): KAGVTQTPRYLIKTRGQQVTLSCSPISGHRSVSWYQQTPGQGLQFLFEYFSETQRNKGNFPGRFSGRQFSNSRSEMNVSTLELGDSALYLCASRRERITDTQYFGPGTRLTVL.